This TCR beta chain derives from a study of T cell clones after liver transplantation (dated by TCRdb to between 2018 and 2021). With respect to the entire study: ITN030ST, the source of the samples, was a randomized trial that attempted immunosuppression withdrawal within 2 years of liver transplantation. Until randomization at 12-24 months post-transplant, subjects were given standard immunosuppression, with no induction therapy. Donor-reactive T cell clones were identified using TCRbeta sequencing after a pre-transplant mixed lymphocyte reaction and were then followed in post-transplant blood. Of the 8 liver transplant recipients making up the studied cohort, 3 were classified as tolerant and 5 as non-tolerant. Of the eight recipients, three were HCV-positive, while the remaining recipients had been transplanted for non-autoimmune, non-viral indications. Blood samples were collected pre-transplant, pre-randomization before withdrawal, and post-randomization after either full withdrawal or failed withdrawal. Tolerance was defined as complete withdrawal of immunosuppression for at least one year without a rise in liver enzymes beyond twice the upper limit of normal. As an antigen-independent comparator for the donor-reactive sequences, third party-reactive TCRbeta sequences from pre-transplant MLRs were identified as well.

Overall results and qualifications from the work: Since no allograft tissue specimens were available, donor-reactive T cells may have migrated into the graft instead of being deleted. The conclusions were preliminary, being limited by small, heterogeneous patient numbers and by non-standardized post-transplant time points. When repertoire turnover was accounted for, significantly reduced detection of donor-reactive sequences was found in 7 of 8 subjects for CD4 and in 8 of 8 subjects for CD8. In 5 of 8 subjects, regardless of tolerance or HCV status, circulating donor-reactive CD4 TCRbeta sequences dropped significantly post-transplant. Donor-reactive sequences decreased more than third party-reactive sequences, which suggests partial antigen-specific deletion that was not related to withdrawal success. Low numbers of available donor cells limited the measurable donor-reactive repertoire in a couple of subjects.

Unstimulated PBMCs, after thawing, were stained for CD3, CD4 and CD8 and then FACS-sorted into CD3+CD4+ and CD3+CD8+ populations. All 8 studied subjects were randomized to withdrawal of immunosuppression. The Qiagen DNeasy Blood and Tissue Kit was used for isolation of genomic DNA. This clone was detected a few times. The antigen this receptor binds is unknown. No per-base quality is available; no much larger clone lies one base away. The CDR3 has 15 amino acids, counting the end cysteine and phenylalanine. Only the CDR3 portion is preserved as DNA: 45 bases, with reading frame beginning at the first base. V and J lose 5 bases and 4 bases, and a span of 18 bases separates them. Reading the germline V gene (reference sequence) gives CDR1 SEHNR and CDR2 FQNEAQ. Frozen genomic DNA underwent high-throughput TCRbeta CDR3 sequencing by immunoSEQ, including PCR amplification, mapping, bias correction and internal controls. The source study handled its data this way. Only productive rearrangements were retained, and each unique TCRbeta sequence was defined by its CDR3 nucleotide sequence together with its V and J gene. For a sequence to be called donor-reactive, it needed a frequency of at least 0.01% and at least 5-fold expansion in CFSE-low cells compared with unstimulated pre-transplant cells. Minimum frequency thresholds were set for each subject on the basis of the unstimulated sample with the lowest template count, so that a detection power of at least 90% was ensured. Jensen-Shannon divergence between the top 1000 TCRbeta sequences post-transplant and pre-transplant was used to measure repertoire turnover. Two-sided Fisher's exact tests were used to test for changes in the detection of donor-reactive sequences. TCRdb mirrors the immuneACCESS table, restricted to in-frame sequences. Some clones are absent from its copies; in checked studies, under half trace to an unresolved V gene, and the reason for the others is unknown. D and trimming were read from the DNA, whereas the V and J calls and clone size are those reported in that table. For this sample there are around 9,700 clones; approximately 80% appear just once. Together, the top ten hold roughly 50% of the sample.

The sequence is built from TRBV7-9 and TRBJ2-7; the D call is tentative, TRBD1 or TRBD2, as each matches 5 bases. The sample consisted of CD8+ T cells from blood, taken at the 22-month timepoint. The TCR comes from a human patient who received a liver transplant. Some T cells may derive from the graft donor when a transplant has been performed. In nucleotide form, the sequence is TGTGCCAGCAGCCCCCCAAGGGACCGATTATACGAGCAGTACTTC. This codes for CASSPPRDRLYEQYF.